These 4 T cell receptor beta chains were sequenced from one sample in a study of blood T cell repertoires in COVID-19. Profiling relied on immunoSEQ multiplex PCR, and the TCRdb table lists in-frame clones only, not all of them. Of some 140,000 clones detected, over 60% appear once; the ten largest clones hold approximately 14%. The sequencing sample was made of peripheral blood. The receptor set was obtained from a man older than 75 with acute or convalescent COVID-19.

This clone came up a few times. The chain joins TRBV11-2 to TRBJ2-7; 7 positions agree with TRBD1. The V and J ends lost 4 bases and 2 bases, in that order; junction bases with no gene match: 5. This CDR3 spans 14 amino acids. Germline V lookup: CDR1 SGHAT, CDR2 FQNNGV. The CDR3, as DNA: TGTGCCAGCAGCTCCCCCGACAGGGCCTACGAGCAGTACTTC. This codes for CASSSPDRAYEQYF.

The rearrangement uses TRBV2 and TRBJ1-5, with D maybe TRBD1 (6 bases). The V and J ends lost 5 bases and 4 bases respectively, with 12 bases between them. Germline values: CDR1 SNHLY, CDR2 FYNNEI. This CDR3 has 14 residues. The DNA of the CDR3 is TGTGCCAGCAGTACAGGGTTTAAGAATCAGCCCCAGCATTTT. This sequence encodes CASSTGFKNQPQHF.

This clone was seen repeatedly, ten times or more. This chain joins TRBV2 and TRBJ2-7; the D gene is possibly TRBD2 (5 bases). The CDR3 sequence is 12 residues long. Trimming took off 6 bases at V and 3 bases at J, with 9 bases between the two ends. The germline V gene encodes CDR1 SNHLY and CDR2 FYNNEI. The CDR3 region has the DNA TGTGCCAGCAGACTCGACTACTACGAGCAGTACTTC. Protein sequence: CASRLDYYEQYF.

V is TRBV4-1 and J is TRBJ2-7; D not resolved. The CDR3 loop spans 12 amino acids. Germline CDR1 reads MGHRA; CDR2 reads YSYEKL. V lost 0 bases, J lost 7 bases, and 7 bases lay in between. The CDR3: CASSQEDGEQYF. Here the CDR3 DNA reads TGCGCCAGCAGCCAAGAAGACGGGGAGCAGTACTTC.